This T cell receptor beta chain originates from a study of cytomegalovirus exposure and HLA in healthy donors. Concerning this clone itself: Antigen: not known.

PCR involved 60 Vbeta and 13 Jbeta primers. Clones were read by immunoSEQ multiplex PCR, and TCRdb kept only the in-frame ones, dropping some. The data include approximately 77,000 clones; the top ten clones carry roughly 5.1%. The CDR3 is 15 residues long. V lost 0 bases and J lost 3, with 9 bases in between. From germline, CDR1 is SGHNT and CDR2 YENEEA. General study points: Earlier analysis found most TCR beta V segments productive about 90% or about 30% of the time.

The chain combines TRBV11-3 with TRBJ1-5; no clear D gene. Sequences were obtained from PBMCs. This clonotype was obtained from a man younger than 40 in good health and CMV-seronegative. CDR3 loop: CASSLEATDNQPQHF. CDR3 coding DNA: TGTGCCAGCAGCTTAGAAGCCACCGACAATCAGCCCCAGCATTTT.